Presented here are 29 T cell receptor beta chains from one specimen sequenced in a study of T cells in Graves' hyperthyroidism and ophthalmopathy. Authors of the study amplified TCR beta CDR3 regions from RNA transcripts. Primed by the HTBI set, a first-round RT-PCR was run on the TCR CDR3. In TCRdb, the multiplex PCR reads were re-called with MiXCR into one record per CDR3 protein. The sample records more than 500,000 distinct CDR3 sequences, 46% being singletons. Sequencing input: peripheral blood or thyroid tissue (not recorded which). Receptors were obtained from an adult woman with Graves' disease, either hyperthyroidism or ophthalmopathy (not recorded which).

V and J are TRBV7-2 and TRBJ2-7, with D perhaps TRBD2 (7 bases). Trimming took off 8 bases at V and 6 bases at J, with 17 bases between the two ends. Per germline, CDR1 SGHTA and CDR2 FQGNSA. CDR3 length: 13 amino acids. CDR3 sequence: CASGGGGQGEQYF. The CDR3 bases are TGTGCCAGCGGGGGAGGGGGGCAGGGCGAGCAGTACTTC.

The V call is TRBV7-2, the J call TRBJ1-6; no clear D. Trimming removed 6 bases from V and 5 bases from J, with 17 bases in between. Germline V CDR1 and CDR2: SGHTA, FQGNSA. The CDR3 is made up of 16 amino acids. CDR3 sequence (DNA): TGTGCCAGCAGTTACGGTTCGGCAGACAATAATTCACCCCTCCACTTT. Residues: CASSYGSADNNSPLHF.

The rearrangement joins TRBV10-3 to TRBJ1-2, with D unresolved. Deletions cut 0 bases from V and 8 bases from J, with 13 bases between. Germline V gives CDR1 ENHRY, CDR2 SYGVKD. The CDR3 consists of 14 residues. For the CDR3, the DNA is TGTGCCATCAGTGAGTCAGCTCTCCGCCTGGGCTACACCTTC. It is translated as CAISESALRLGYTF.

For the CDR3, the DNA is TGTGCCACCAGCAGAGGAGCTCTCTACGAGCAGTACTTC. Protein sequence: CATSRGALYEQYF. The chain recombines TRBV15 with TRBJ2-7; D is undetermined. The V end lost 1 base, the J end lost 3 bases, and 7 bases lay between the germline ends. Per the germline V gene, CDR1 is LNHNV and CDR2 is YYDKDF (reference sequence). The CDR3 is made up of 13 amino acids.

This clonotype came up many times. The V gene is TRBV24-1, the J gene TRBJ2-7; D may match TRBD1 or TRBD2 (7 bases each). Per the germline V gene, CDR1 is KGHDR and CDR2 is SFDVKD. Trimming stripped 4 bases from V and 6 bases from J, with 15 bases between. There are 14 residues in the CDR3. The CDR3 loop is CATSDGGTEGEQYF. For the CDR3, the DNA is TGTGCCACCAGTGACGGGGGGACAGAAGGCGAGCAGTACTTC.

This clonotype came up many times. The chain has TRBV7-9 and TRBJ2-7, with TRBD2 matching 10 bases. CDR3 size: 16 residues. Trimming cost V 0 bases and J 3 bases; bases outside gene matches: 5. In germline, CDR1 is SEHNR, CDR2 FQNEAQ (reference sequence). CDR3 DNA: TGTGCCAGCAGCTTAGCACTAGCGGGAACTCACTACGAGCAGTACTTC. Its protein is CASSLALAGTHYEQYF.

This clonotype occurred many times. This chain connects TRBV27 to TRBJ1-1; the D gene is possibly TRBD1 (6 bases). Germline loops: CDR1 MNHEY, CDR2 SMNVEV (reference sequence). Between the trimmed V and J ends, which lost 4 bases and 8 bases, there was a span of 14 bases. The CDR3 loop spans 13 amino acids. The CDR3 DNA is TGTGCCAGCAGTTATGGCAGGGGCACAGAAGCTTTCTTT. It translates to CASSYGRGTEAFF.

The chain joins TRBV19 to TRBJ1-5; no clear D gene. Germline V CDR1 and CDR2: LNHDA, SQIVND (reference sequence). Trimming left V 5 bases short and J 3 bases short, with 17 bases between. The CDR3 spans 16 residues. CDR3 nucleotides: TGTGCCAGTAGTTTGGGCCCTCAACGGTACAATCAGCCCCAGCATTTT. Its protein is CASSLGPQRYNQPQHF. Using reference TRBV19 and TRBJ1-5 for the parts outside the CDR3, the full variable domain is DGGITQSPKYLFRKEGQNVTLSCEQNLNHDAMYWYRQDPGQGLRLIYYSQIVNDFQKGDIAEGYSVSREKKESFPLTVTSAQKNPTAFYLCASSLGPQRYNQPQHFGDGTRLSIL.

In the case of this clonotype: The junction departs from germline at one end; a sequencing error may be responsible. The J gene is TRBJ2-2, the V gene TRBV4-2; possibly TRBD2 for D (6 bases). CDR1 and CDR2 from the germline V gene are LGHNA and YNFKEQ. The CDR3 consists of 17 residues. Here the CDR3 reads CASSQEPGGRRVGELLF. The CDR3 bases are TGTGCCAGCAGCCAAGAGCCCGGAGGTCGGAGGGTCGGGGAGCTGCTTTTT.

At least ten counts were recorded for this clonotype. J is TRBJ1-1 and V is TRBV7-9; the D is unclear. Per germline, CDR1 SEHNR and CDR2 FQNEAQ (reference sequence). Between the trimmed V and J ends, which lost 2 bases and 7 bases, there was a span of 8 bases. The CDR3 sequence is 12 residues long. The CDR3: CASSLPGIEAFF. The DNA of the CDR3 is TGTGCCAGCAGCTTACCGGGGATTGAAGCTTTCTTT.

The chain employs TRBV7-2 and TRBJ2-7, with TRBD1 matching 7 bases. CDR1 and CDR2 (germline): SGHTA, FQGNSA. J was trimmed by 7 bases and V by 9 bases; bases with no gene match: 12. This CDR3 contains 13 residues. DNA of the CDR3: TGTGCCAGTAGGCAGGACAGGAGCCAAGAGCAGTACTTC. Translated, it gives CASRQDRSQEQYF.

The table lists this clonotype with a count of one. The chain links TRBV5-1 to TRBJ2-5, with D possibly being TRBD2 (5 bases). The germline CDR1 and CDR2 sequences are SGHRS and YFSETQ. This CDR3 comprises 16 residues. V lost 4 bases and J 2 bases, leaving 18 bases between the germline ends. The CDR3 DNA follows: TGCGCCAGCAGCCACAGAGGAGGTTTAGGGCAAGAGACCCAGTACTTC. Translating it yields CASSHRGGLGQETQYF. The full variable domain, in which reference TRBV5-1 and TRBJ2-5 provide the parts outside the CDR3, is KAGVTQTPRYLIKTRGQQVTLSCSPISGHRSVSWYQQTPGQGLQFLFEYFSETQRNKGNFPGRFSGRQFSNSRSEMNVSTLELGDSALYLCASSHRGGLGQETQYFGPGTRLLVL.

This CDR3 reads CASSTGPTYEQYF. The DNA of the CDR3 is TGTGCCAGCAGTACAGGGCCTACCTACGAGCAGTACTTC. V gene TRBV25-1 combines with J gene TRBJ2-7; D perhaps matches TRBD1 (6 bases). The CDR3 sequence is 13 residues long. Looked up from germline, CDR1 is MGHDK and CDR2 is SYGVNS. Trimming took off 5 bases at V and 2 bases at J, with 10 bases between the two ends.

This chain links TRBV29-1 with TRBJ2-7; D possibly corresponds to TRBD1 (6 bases). The CDR3 has 13 amino acids. Germline V lookup: CDR1 SQVTM, CDR2 ANQGSEA. Deletions cut 8 bases from V and 6 bases from J, with 20 bases between. The CDR3 sequence: CSIASRGSSEQYF. The CDR3 DNA follows: TGCAGCATTGCCTCCAGGGGATCGAGCGAGCAGTACTTC.

This clonotype showed up many times. The chain employs TRBV29-1 and TRBJ1-2; 10 nucleotides align to TRBD1. V lost 6 bases and J lost 11; bases outside the gene matches: 9. The CDR3 runs to 12 residues. Germline CDR1 SQVTM, CDR2 ANQGSEA. Here the CDR3 DNA reads TGCAGCGTCGGAGACAGGGGGCTACGTTACACCTTC. Translated: CSVGDRGLRYTF.

Turning to this clonotype: One end of the junction does not line up with germline, which may come from a read error. V is TRBV29-1 and J is TRBJ1-2; 8 bases align to TRBD1. The CDR3 spans 10 residues. Germline CDR1 SQVTM, CDR2 ANQGSEA. The CDR3 here is CSVDGQGSTF. The CDR3 DNA follows: TGCAGCGTCGACGGACAGGGCTCCACCTTC. The variable domain in full, completed from reference TRBV29-1 and TRBJ1-2, reads SAVISQKPSRDICQRGTSLTIQCQVDSQVTMMFWYRQQPGQSLTLIATANQGSEATYESGFVIDKFPISRPNLTFSTLTVSNMSPEDSSIYLCSVDGQGSTFGSGTRLTVV.

V is TRBV25-1 and J is TRBJ2-7; no clear D. The germline CDR1 and CDR2 sequences are MGHDK and SYGVNS. The CDR3 runs 13 residues. V gave up 10 bases and J gave up 1 base, with 14 bases separating them. In DNA form, the CDR3 reads TGTGCCACACAGACGACTCATTCCTACGAGCAGTACTTC. It specifies CATQTTHSYEQYF.

A word on this clonotype: One end of the junction fails to match germline, which may point to a read error. The chain joins TRBV4-2 to TRBJ2-5, with D perhaps assigned TRBD1 or TRBD2 (5 bases each). The CDR3 extends over 17 amino acids. Germline assignment: CDR1 LGHNA and CDR2 YNFKEQ. The CDR3 DNA reads as TGTACCAGCAGCCAAGAGGGGAGAGCAGCTCTGGGCGAGACCCAGTACTTC. Its protein is CTSSQEGRAALGETQYF.

This rearrangement joins TRBV5-1 to TRBJ1-6, with 9 bases matching TRBD1. The V gene's germline CDR1 is SGHRS and CDR2 YFSETQ. This CDR3 comprises 16 residues. V shed 3 bases, J shed 7 bases, and the junction held 8 bases outside the gene matches. The CDR3 loop is CASSSGQGGVNSPLHF. CDR3 nucleotide sequence: TGCGCCAGCAGCTCGGGACAGGGAGGAGTCAATTCACCCCTCCACTTT.

The rearrangement joins TRBV5-8 to TRBJ1-1; D ambiguous. Trimming pared 4 bases from V and 4 bases from J, leaving 11 bases between. This CDR3 spans 13 amino acids. CDR1 is SGHTS and CDR2 is YDEGEE in the germline V gene. The chain's CDR3 is CASSPLGSTEAFF. CDR3 nucleotides: TGTGCCAGCAGCCCTTTAGGGTCCACTGAAGCTTTCTTT.

In its sample, this clonotype was seen many times. This chain joins TRBV6-2 or TRBV6-3 and TRBJ1-1; D uncertain. V was pared by 7 bases and J by 5 bases, with 14 bases between. Germline V gives CDR1 MNHEY, CDR2 SVGEGT. The length of the CDR3 is 13 residues. CDR3 sequence reads: CASTLAEGTEAFF. Here the CDR3 DNA reads TGTGCCAGCACTCTCGCCGAGGGTACTGAAGCTTTCTTT.

V usage is TRBV2 and J usage is TRBJ2-7; D gene ambiguous. With the DNA end fitting TRBJ2-5 better, the J assignment may be wrong. This CDR3 region has 11 residues. The V gene's germline CDR1 is SNHLY and CDR2 FYNNEI. CDR3 protein: CASTSSETQYF. DNA for the CDR3: TGTGCCAGCACTAGTTCGGAGACCCAGTACTTC.

This clonotype was counted at least ten times. V is TRBV9 and J is TRBJ1-1; TRBD1 might be the D (5 bases). Trimming removed 4 bases from V and 6 bases from J, with 13 bases in between. Germline assignment: CDR1 SGDLS and CDR2 YYNGEE. This CDR3 region has 13 residues. As DNA, the CDR3 is TGTGCCAGCAGCCCGGGGCTTCTTGCTGAAGCTTTCTTT. Its translation is CASSPGLLAEAFF.

This clonotype was counted at least ten times. V and J are TRBV7-2 and TRBJ2-7; either TRBD1 or TRBD2 may supply D (5 bases each). V shed 6 bases and J shed 1 base, with 22 bases lying between them. In germline, CDR1 is SGHTA, CDR2 FQGNSA. This CDR3 region has 17 residues. CDR3 region: CASSASFGGMGSYEQYF. CDR3 sequence (DNA): TGTGCCAGCAGTGCGAGTTTTGGGGGAATGGGGTCCTACGAGCAGTACTTC.

The chain couples TRBV5-6 to TRBJ2-6; TRBD1 aligns across 10 bases. V was clipped by 4 bases and J by 5 bases; unmatched bases: 15. In germline, CDR1 is SGHDT, CDR2 YYEEEE. CDR3 length equals 19 residues. CDR3 in amino acids: CASSPRPRQGASRANVLTF. DNA of the CDR3: TGTGCCAGCAGCCCCAGGCCGAGACAGGGGGCTTCGCGGGCCAACGTCCTGACTTTC.

This clonotype was seen only a few times. This sequence joins TRBV13 and TRBJ2-7; a possible D gene is TRBD1 (5 bases). Deletions cut 6 bases from V and 6 bases from J, with 24 bases between. This CDR3 spans 16 amino acids. Looked up from germline, CDR1 is PRHDT and CDR2 is FYEKMQ (reference sequence). CDR3: CASSHQARAGLGEQYF. DNA for the CDR3: TGTGCCAGCAGTCACCAAGCCAGGGCAGGGTTGGGCGAGCAGTACTTC.

The sample holds a few counts of this clonotype. This chain joins TRBV7-9 and TRBJ2-5; 8 nucleotides line up with TRBD2. CDR1 and CDR2 (germline): SEHNR, FQNEAQ (reference sequence). This CDR3 has 13 residues. The trim removed 4 bases at V and 5 bases at J, leaving 3 bases unmatched. This CDR3 is CASSSREGETQYF. In DNA form, the CDR3 reads TGTGCCAGCAGCTCCCGGGAGGGGGAGACCCAGTACTTC.

This clonotype was seen only once. The chain combines TRBV5-1 with TRBJ2-5; tentatively, D is TRBD2 (6 bases). This CDR3 is built from 16 residues. The V end was cut by 4 bases, the J end by 3 bases, with 19 bases between. CDR1 and CDR2 from the germline V gene are SGHRS and YFSETQ. The CDR3 reads CASSQDTMLAEETQYF. The CDR3 DNA is TGCGCCAGCAGCCAAGATACGATGTTAGCGGAAGAGACCCAGTACTTC.

This clonotype has a count of ten or more. The J gene is TRBJ2-7, the V gene TRBV14; TRBD1 matches 7 bases. V shed 4 bases, J shed 3 bases, and the junction held 6 bases outside the gene matches. The CDR3 totals 14 residues. Per germline, CDR1 SGHDN and CDR2 FVKESK. The CDR3 DNA follows: TGTGCCAGCAGCCCCTCGGACAGGTTCTACGAGCAGTACTTC. The encoded protein is CASSPSDRFYEQYF.